The rows below give T cell receptor beta chains drawn from one sample of a study of blood T cells in healthy people across ages. MiXCR was run by TCRdb on the 5' RACE reads, yielding one entry per CDR3 protein. The sample holds hundreds of thousands of distinct CDR3 sequences; roughly two fifths are singletons and the top ten take 25% to 30%. The sequencing sample was made of blood. The receptors originated from a man aged 80 or over in good health. CDR3s include the opening cysteine and the closing phenylalanine or tryptophan. The D gene is left open where the match is weak. Clone size, where shown, is once, few, many, or a class for clones that have expanded.

.,TRBV5-1,TRBD2,TRBJ2-1,CASSYQPVAGDSYNEQFF,TGCGCCAGCAGTTACCAACCCGTAGCGGGGGACTCCTACAATGAGCAGTTCTTC
.,TRBV30,.,TRBJ2-5,CAWRSVGGQETQYF,TGTGCCTGGAGAAGTGTGGGCGGCCAAGAGACCCAGTACTTC
.,TRBV28,TRBD1,TRBJ1-4,CAGIPGGADEKLFF,TGTGCCGGCATCCCAGGGGGCGCTGATGAAAAACTGTTTTTT
.,TRBV28,.,TRBJ2-7,CASSSPSRRRSYEQYF,TGTGCCAGCAGCTCTCCTAGCCGCCGTCGCTCCTACGAGCAGTACTTC
few,TRBV6-6,TRBD2,TRBJ2-1,CASSYPHRGGQDEQFF,TGTGCCAGCAGTTACCCCCATCGGGGGGGCCAGGATGAGCAGTTCTTC
few,TRBV29-1,.,TRBJ2-1,CSVRGPYNEQFF,TGCAGCGTTCGGGGCCCCTACAATGAGCAGTTCTTC
.,TRBV4-1,TRBD1,TRBJ1-1,CASSQDQGTGRGEAFF,TGCGCCAGCAGCCAAGATCAGGGGACAGGCAGGGGGGAAGCTTTCTTT
few,TRBV6-2/TRBV6-3,TRBD1,TRBJ2-5,CASKTGDYGETQYF,TGTGCCAGCAAGACAGGGGATTATGGAGAGACCCAGTACTTC
.,TRBV20-1,.,TRBJ2-3,CSASSGQDTQYF,TGCAGTGCTAGCTCGGGCCAAGATACGCAGTATTTT
few,TRBV28,.,TRBJ2-7,CASSFRRDSYEQYF,TGTGCCAGCAGTTTTCGACGGGACTCCTACGAGCAGTACTTC